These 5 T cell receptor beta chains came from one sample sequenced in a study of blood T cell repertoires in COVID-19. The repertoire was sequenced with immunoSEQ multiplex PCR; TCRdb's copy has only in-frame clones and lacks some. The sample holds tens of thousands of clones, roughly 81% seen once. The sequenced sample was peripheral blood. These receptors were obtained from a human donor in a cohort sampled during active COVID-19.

This CDR3 is CATSESTGNQPQHF. The CDR3 DNA follows: TGTGCCACCAGTGAGTCTACAGGGAATCAGCCCCAGCATTTT. This chain connects TRBV24-1 to TRBJ1-5; perhaps TRBD1 as D (6 bases). The CDR3 is 14 residues long. V was shortened by 4 bases and J by 4 bases, with 10 bases between the two germline ends. Germline loops: CDR1 KGHDR, CDR2 SFDVKD.

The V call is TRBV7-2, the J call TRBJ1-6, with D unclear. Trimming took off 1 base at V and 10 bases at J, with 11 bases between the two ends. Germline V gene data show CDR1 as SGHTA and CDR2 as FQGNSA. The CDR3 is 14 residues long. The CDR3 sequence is CASSLGEAVSPLHF. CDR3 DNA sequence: TGTGCCAGCAGCTTAGGGGAGGCCGTGTCACCCCTCCACTTT.

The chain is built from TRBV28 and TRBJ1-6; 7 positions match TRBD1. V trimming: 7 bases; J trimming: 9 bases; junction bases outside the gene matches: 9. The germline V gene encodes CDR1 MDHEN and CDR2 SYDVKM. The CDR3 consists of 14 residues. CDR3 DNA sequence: TGTGCCAGCAACCGATCAGGGGGGATTTCACCCCTCCACTTT. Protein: CASNRSGGISPLHF.

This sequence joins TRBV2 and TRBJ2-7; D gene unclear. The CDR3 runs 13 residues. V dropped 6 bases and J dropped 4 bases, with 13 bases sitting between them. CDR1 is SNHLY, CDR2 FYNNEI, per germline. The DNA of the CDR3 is TGTGCCAGCAGGAATGGCTTGAATTACGAGCAGTACTTC. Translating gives CASRNGLNYEQYF.

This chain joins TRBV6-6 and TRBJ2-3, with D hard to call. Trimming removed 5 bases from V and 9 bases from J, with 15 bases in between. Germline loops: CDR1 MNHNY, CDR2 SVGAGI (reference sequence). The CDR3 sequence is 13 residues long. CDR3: CASSPGGSVTQYF. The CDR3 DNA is TGTGCCAGCAGTCCCGGCGGTTCCGTAACGCAGTATTTT.